This is a list of T cell receptor beta chains from one sample in a study of T-cell reconstitution after alpha-beta-depleted transplantation in children. TCRdb fed the PCR reads into MiXCR, producing one record per CDR3 protein. The sample has 60,000 to 80,000 distinct CDR3 sequences, about 7% seen once. Source: PBMCs from the stem cell graft donor, taken from the stem cell graft. The receptors originated from a human donor who donated a stem cell graft to a child with acute lymphoblastic leukemia. Both conserved end residues are part of each CDR3.

len: 15
v_gene: TRBV5-1
CDR3aa: CASSSGAMGLGPQHF

len: 17
v_gene: TRBV21-1
CDR3aa: CASSPPRSNLNTGELFF

len: 15
v_gene: TRBV10-3
CDR3aa: CAISGSGQPNQPQHF

len: 16
v_gene: TRBV5-6
CDR3aa: CASSLDRTGATDGYTF

len: 17
v_gene: TRBV14
CDR3aa: CASSRGQGPYSNQPQHF

len: 17
v_gene: TRBV7-2
CDR3aa: CASSLPTSGSRADTQYF

len: 14
v_gene: TRBV7-8
CDR3aa: CASSVPGAANEQFF

len: 14
v_gene: TRBV5-4
CDR3aa: CASSLSGSSYEQYF

len: 16
v_gene: TRBV11-2
CDR3aa: CASSLYGAANTGELFF

len: 14
v_gene: TRBV20-1
CDR3aa: CSAQAGTSYNEQFF

len: 17
v_gene: TRBV27
CDR3aa: CASGLHLDRAQEYGYTF

len: 17
v_gene: TRBV24-1
CDR3aa: CATSDPGTSGRSYEQFF

len: 14
v_gene: TRBV12-3/TRBV12-4
CDR3aa: CASSLTSLKNIQYF

len: 14
v_gene: TRBV29-1
CDR3aa: CSVEDGLAGYEQYF

len: 19
v_gene: TRBV7-9
CDR3aa: CASSGSSPGGTGGFYEQYF

len: 17
v_gene: TRBV5-1
CDR3aa: CASSLGPSGGPGDEQFF

len: 13
v_gene: TRBV20-1
CDR3aa: CSAGTGASYEQYF

len: 15
v_gene: TRBV11-2
CDR3aa: CASSLSSGASYGYTF

len: 15
v_gene: TRBV7-9
CDR3aa: CASSLGISRTDTQYF

len: 19
v_gene: TRBV20-1
CDR3aa: CSARVPSGPSVWNTGELFF

len: 17
v_gene: TRBV15
CDR3aa: CATSRDGVGQGSYEQYF

len: 13
v_gene: TRBV29-1
CDR3aa: CSVPTGVNTEAFF

len: 13
v_gene: TRBV11-2
CDR3aa: CASSLPSTDTQYF

len: 16
v_gene: TRBV18
CDR3aa: CASSPLPERAGTEAFF

len: 17
v_gene: TRBV4-1
CDR3aa: CASSQDRGEFSGNTIYF

len: 13
v_gene: TRBV29-1
CDR3aa: CSVEEGGSYEQYF

len: 16
v_gene: TRBV2
CDR3aa: CASIKERVSGANVLTF

len: 14
v_gene: TRBV7-8
CDR3aa: CASSIGQGRNTIYF

len: 14
v_gene: TRBV20-1
CDR3aa: CSAIKGWGYNEQFF

len: 13
v_gene: TRBV20-1
CDR3aa: CSAKGSEDQPQHF

len: 16
v_gene: TRBV4-2
CDR3aa: CASSQGTVSPGNTIYF